This TCR beta chain was recorded in a study of T cell repertoires in cytomegalovirus infection. CDR3 length: 13 residues. V shed 6 bases, J shed 7 bases, and the junction held 7 bases outside the gene matches. TCRdb independently ran MiXCR on the reads; one entry per CDR3 protein. The sample lists about 280,000 distinct CDR3 sequences, 20% to 25% occurring once. A remark on this clonotype: What it recognizes is unknown.

Sample: cultured PBMCs, taken from culture after CMV antigen stimulation. The chain joins TRBV12-3 or TRBV12-4 to TRBJ1-1; 8 bases map to TRBD1. This clonotype was sampled from a human donor in good health (CMV status not recorded). Some clones in this sample may be carry-over from other donors' samples. The CDR3, as DNA: TGTGCCAGCAGCCCCCAGGGGGCCCTTGAAGCTTTCTTT. Amino acids: CASSPQGALEAFF.